This entry lists 5 T cell receptor beta chains sequenced from one sample in a study of blood T cell repertoires in COVID-19. This table comes from immunoSEQ multiplex PCR, and its TCRdb copy is limited to in-frame clones, with some not included. The data contain about 480,000 clones, 70% to 90% of them singletons. Input material: PBMCs or T cells enriched from blood (not recorded which). Receptors were obtained from a woman aged 60-70 years who had recovered from COVID-19.

The V call is TRBV19, the J call TRBJ1-1; TRBD1 matches at 12 bases. V was pared by 3 bases and J by 3 bases, with 5 bases of the junction left unmatched. Germline V gives CDR1 LNHDA, CDR2 SQIVND (reference sequence). CDR3 size: 16 residues. CDR3 nucleotides: TGTGCCAGTAGTATGGGACAGGGGGCAGCGGACACTGAAGCTTTCTTT. The encoded protein is CASSMGQGAADTEAFF.

V and J are TRBV30 and TRBJ2-7; 10 bases align to TRBD1. The junction had 4 bases not matched to a gene; V was cut back by 5 bases and J by 6 bases. Per germline, CDR1 GTSNPN and CDR2 SVGIG (reference sequence). The CDR3 loop spans 12 amino acids. The CDR3 DNA reads TGTGCCTGGGGACAGGGGGGAGCCGAGCAGTACGTC. Translation: CAWGQGGAEQYV.

The chain uses TRBV24-1 and TRBJ2-1; 8 bases line up with TRBD2. Germline lookup yields CDR1 KGHDR and CDR2 SFDVKD. The CDR3 extends over 15 amino acids. V was clipped by 6 bases and J by 1 base; unmatched bases: 4. The CDR3 DNA sequence: TGTGCCACCAGTCTGCGGGGGGTATCCTACAATGAGCAGTTCTTC. This sequence encodes CATSLRGVSYNEQFF.

This clone has more than one count but fewer than ten. J is TRBJ2-2 and V is TRBV2; D uncertain. Per the germline V gene, CDR1 is SNHLY and CDR2 is FYNNEI. There are 14 residues in the CDR3. Trimming pared 7 bases from V and 1 base from J, leaving 10 bases between. CDR3 residues: CASNFGGNTGELFF. The CDR3 bases are TGTGCCAGCAATTTTGGCGGGAACACCGGGGAGCTGTTTTTT.

The gene calls are TRBV10-3 and TRBJ1-1; tentative D call: TRBD1 (5 bases). The CDR3 totals 13 residues. The ends were cut back, 3 bases at V and 11 bases at J, with 16 bases in the middle. Germline V gene data show CDR1 as ENHRY and CDR2 as SYGVKD. This chain's CDR3 is CAISEVTGFAAFF. The CDR3 DNA reads as TGTGCCATCAGTGAAGTTACAGGATTCGCGGCTTTCTTT.